This T cell receptor beta chain is drawn from a study of blood T cell repertoires in COVID-19. Generated by immunoSEQ multiplex PCR, the TCRdb table keeps only in-frame clones and is missing some. The sample contains about 120,000 clones, about 87% of which appear only once. This receptor was obtained from an older woman with acute or convalescent COVID-19. The source material was peripheral blood.

The CDR3 nucleotides read TGCGCCAGCAGCCGTCGGGGGACCCCAGATACGCAGTATTTT. Amino acid sequence: CASSRRGTPDTQYF. The chain carries TRBV23-1 and TRBJ2-3; TRBD2 might be the D (6 bases). TRBV23-1 is marked as an open reading frame, function uncertain. There are 14 residues in the CDR3. With 6 bases removed from V and 4 bases from J, the gap between germline ends came to 14 bases.